This T cell receptor (beta chain) was documented in a study of T cell changes during pregnancy in multiple sclerosis. Clones were sequenced by immunoSEQ multiplex PCR, and TCRdb holds only the in-frame ones, with some missing. The profile covers some 75,000 clones, with about 95% appearing a single time and roughly 1.2% taken by the ten largest. V shed 3 bases and J shed 7 bases, with 12 bases lying between them. CDR3 size: 13 residues. Germline assignment: CDR1 SGHTA and CDR2 FQGNSA. The receptor comes from a female donor with multiple sclerosis, enrolled in a pregnancy study. The chain links TRBV7-2 to TRBJ1-1; D gene uncertain. The specimen was peripheral blood, collected in the second trimester of pregnancy. CDR3 DNA: TGTGCCAGCAGCTTTAGAAGTAGAAATGAAGCTTTCTTT. Translated, it gives CASSFRSRNEAFF.